This passage covers 32 T cell receptor beta chains from one sample sequenced in a study of cytomegalovirus exposure and HLA in healthy donors. The PCR made use of 60 Vbeta and 13 Jbeta primers. Generated by immunoSEQ multiplex PCR, the TCRdb table keeps only in-frame clones and is missing some. The table records about 100,000 clones, approximately 75% of them present only once. Sequenced material: PBMCs. The source is a female donor in good health and CMV-seropositive.

The rearrangement joins TRBV10-3 to TRBJ1-4, with D unclear. Germline V gene data show CDR1 as ENHRY and CDR2 as SYGVKD. The CDR3 is 12 amino acids. The V end lost 4 bases, the J end lost 5 bases, and 5 bases lay between the germline ends. The CDR3 region is CAISAGNEKLFF. The CDR3 region has the DNA TGTGCCATCAGTGCGGGGAATGAAAAACTGTTTTTT.

This clone was seen only once. Different DNA sequences within this sample yield the same CDR3. The chain carries TRBV9 and TRBJ1-6, with 7 bases aligning to TRBD1. This CDR3 spans 15 amino acids. Germline V gives CDR1 SGDLS, CDR2 YYNGEE. J lost 7 bases, V lost 4 bases, and 8 bases had no gene match. The CDR3 spells CASSPRQGLNSPLHF. The DNA for the CDR3 is TGTGCCAGCAGCCCTAGACAGGGCTTGAATTCACCCCTCCACTTT.

The chain employs TRBV15 and TRBJ1-3; TRBD1 matches at 7 bases. With V trimmed by 0 bases and J by 4 bases, 3 bases remained unmatched. The CDR3 runs to 15 residues. Germline CDR1 LNHNV, CDR2 YYDKDF (reference sequence). The CDR3 DNA reads TGTGCCACCAGCAGAGATAGGGGACAGGGAAACACCATATATTTT. This sequence encodes CATSRDRGQGNTIYF.

The V and J genes are TRBV7-9 and TRBJ2-1; 9 bases are shared with TRBD2. The CDR3 length is 13 residues. Germline loops: CDR1 SEHNR, CDR2 FQNEAQ (reference sequence). V dropped 8 bases and J dropped 9; count of bases not matched to a gene: 8. CDR3 sequence: CASGASGKVEQFF. CDR3 nucleotide sequence: TGTGCCAGCGGGGCTAGCGGGAAGGTTGAGCAGTTCTTC.

The rearrangement joins TRBV10-3 to TRBJ2-7, with TRBD2 as a possible D gene (5 bases). Looked up from germline, CDR1 is ENHRY and CDR2 is SYGVKD. CDR3 length equals 12 residues. V lost 6 bases, J lost 0 bases, and 6 bases lay in between. DNA for the CDR3: TGTGCCATCAGCGGGAACTCCTACGAGCAGTACTTC. Its protein product is CAISGNSYEQYF.

The chain has TRBV7-9 and TRBJ1-2; D is unresolved. The CDR3 extends over 15 amino acids. The V and J ends lost 2 bases and 1 base respectively, with 11 bases between them. The germline V gene has CDR1 SEHNR and CDR2 FQNEAQ (reference sequence). Here the CDR3 reads CASSLRGHNNYGYTF. CDR3 nucleotides: TGTGCCAGCAGCTTACGAGGGCATAATAACTATGGCTACACCTTC.

This clone has just a few counts. The junction and the germline gene differ at one end; a read error may be behind it. The chain joins TRBV7-7 to TRBJ2-1; the match to TRBD1 covers 9 bases. CDR1 is SSHAT, CDR2 FNYEAQ, per germline (reference sequence). The CDR3 loop spans 15 amino acids. The CDR3 here is CASSIRQGAYNEQFF. The CDR3 DNA sequence: TGTGCTAGCAGCATCAGACAGGGGGCCTACAATGAGCAGTTCTTC.

The chain links TRBV7-6 to TRBJ2-7, with D maybe TRBD1 (6 bases). The CDR3 contains 14 residues. The germline CDR1 and CDR2 sequences are SGHVS and FNYEAQ. The ends were cut back, 5 bases at V and 0 bases at J, with 11 bases in the middle. In DNA form, the CDR3 reads TGTGCCAGCAGCCCTAGACAGGACTCCTACGAGCAGTACTTC. Residues: CASSPRQDSYEQYF.

The chain joins TRBV19 to TRBJ1-1; the D gene is possibly TRBD1 (6 bases). Germline V gives CDR1 LNHDA, CDR2 SQIVND (reference sequence). The ends were cut back, 0 bases at V and 1 base at J, with 6 bases in the middle. The length of the CDR3 is 14 residues. CDR3 sequence: CASSIDRGNTEAFF. The CDR3 DNA reads TGTGCCAGTAGTATAGACAGGGGGAACACTGAAGCTTTCTTT.

The genes are TRBV7-2 and TRBJ2-1; 12 bases are a match to TRBD2. After removal of 6 bases from V and 6 bases from J, the junction contained 18 bases not matched to a gene. CDR3 length: 19 residues. CDR1 and CDR2 from the germline V gene are SGHTA and FQGNSA. The CDR3 sequence: CASRTQLAGGPSGSNEQFF. The CDR3, as DNA: TGTGCCAGCAGAACGCAGCTAGCGGGAGGGCCGTCCGGGAGCAATGAGCAGTTCTTC.

The V call is TRBV5-1, the J call TRBJ2-3; tentatively, D is TRBD2 (5 bases). The length of the CDR3 is 14 residues. Germline CDR1 SGHRS, CDR2 YFSETQ. Trimming stripped 0 bases from V and 6 bases from J, with 11 bases between. The CDR3 region has the DNA TGCGCCAGCAGCTTGGCCCTAGCCTCGGATACGCAGTATTTT. Its translation: CASSLALASDTQYF.

This chain uses TRBV7-3 with TRBJ2-7, with 10 nucleotides matching TRBD1. CDR1 is SGHTA and CDR2 is FQGTGA in the germline V gene. This CDR3 comprises 15 residues. Trimming at V came to 2 bases and at J to 4 bases, leaving 5 bases not matched to a gene. Written as DNA, the CDR3 is TGTGCCAGCAGCTTAGGAGGGGACAGGGGTTACGAGCAGTACTTC. Its protein is CASSLGGDRGYEQYF.

The chain employs TRBV11-3 and TRBJ2-1; TRBD2 agrees at 14 bases. Germline V gene lookup returns CDR1 SGHNT and CDR2 YENEEA. CDR3 length: 16 amino acids. Trimming took 5 bases from V and 8 from J; bases not matched to a gene: 8. The CDR3 region is CASSPGTSGSNDEQFF. The CDR3 DNA reads as TGTGCCAGCAGCCCCGGGACTAGCGGGAGTAACGATGAGCAGTTCTTC.

The chain recombines TRBV7-3 with TRBJ2-5; no reliable D call. Between the trimmed V and J ends, which lost 1 base and 1 base, there was a span of 7 bases. The CDR3 extends over 14 amino acids. Germline CDR1 is SGHTA and CDR2 is FQGTGA. CDR3 DNA sequence: TGTGCCAGCAGCTTAAATGGCCCCCAAGAGACCCAGTACTTC. Its protein product is CASSLNGPQETQYF.

V and J are TRBV30 and TRBJ1-1; D gene uncertain. V dropped 2 bases and J dropped 10 bases, with 11 bases sitting between them. This CDR3 has 11 residues. The germline gives CDR1 GTSNPN, CDR2 SVGIG (reference sequence). DNA for the CDR3: TGTGCCTGGAGTCGTGAGGCGCGAGCTTTCTTT. Residues: CAWSREARAFF.

V and J are TRBV27 and TRBJ2-3; D is undetermined. The V and J ends lost 4 bases and 2 bases respectively, with 10 bases between them. CDR1 and CDR2 from the germline V gene are MNHEY and SMNVEV (reference sequence). CDR3 size: 14 residues. Here the CDR3 reads CASSSRPFTDTQYF. The CDR3 DNA reads as TGTGCCAGCAGTTCTAGACCCTTCACAGATACGCAGTATTTT.

This clone was picked up a small number of times. V gene TRBV7-3 combines with J gene TRBJ2-7; 9 bases match TRBD1. V was pared by 5 bases and J by 3 bases, with 8 bases of the junction left unmatched. Germline V gives CDR1 SGHTA, CDR2 FQGTGA. The CDR3 totals 15 residues. The CDR3 DNA reads as TGTGCCAGCAGCCCTGGCGCGGGACAGGGCTACGAGCAGTACTTC. Amino acids: CASSPGAGQGYEQYF. The full variable domain, with the rest looked up from reference TRBV7-3 and TRBJ2-7, is GAGVSQTPSNKVTEKGKYVELRCDPISGHTALYWYRQSLGQGPEFLIYFQGTGAADDSGLPNDRFFAVRPEGSVSTLKIQRTERGDSAVYLCASSPGAGQGYEQYFGPGTRLTVT.

This clone was counted only a few times. This chain joins TRBV2 and TRBJ2-3; D is possibly TRBD2 (6 bases). The CDR3 covers 14 residues. Trimming cost V 2 bases and J 2 bases, with 8 bases left between them. Germline values: CDR1 SNHLY, CDR2 FYNNEI. CDR3 nucleotides: TGTGCCAGCAGTGAAATAGCGGCCACAGATACGCAGTATTTT. This gives the protein CASSEIAATDTQYF.

This clone was detected a few times. The gene calls are TRBV30 and TRBJ1-1; 10 bases align to TRBD1. The germline V gene has CDR1 GTSNPN and CDR2 SVGIG (reference sequence). CDR3 size: 15 residues. With V trimmed by 3 bases and J by 5 bases, 9 bases remained unmatched. The CDR3 loop is CAWRALGTGETEAFF. The CDR3 region has the DNA TGTGCCTGGAGGGCCCTCGGGACAGGGGAAACTGAAGCTTTCTTT.

The gene calls are TRBV30 and TRBJ1-3, with D unresolved. Trimming cost V 2 bases and J 0 bases, with 5 bases left between them. The CDR3 is made up of 13 amino acids. Per germline, CDR1 GTSNPN and CDR2 SVGIG (reference sequence). CDR3: CAWSLASGNTIYF. The CDR3 nucleotides are TGTGCCTGGAGTCTGGCCTCTGGAAACACCATATATTTT.

This clone is medium-sized (0.01 to 0.1%) by share. V and J are TRBV2 and TRBJ1-5, with D possibly being TRBD1 (6 bases). V lost 6 bases and J lost 10, with 16 bases in between. This CDR3 is 13 amino acids long. In germline, CDR1 is SNHLY, CDR2 FYNNEI. For the CDR3, the DNA is TGTGCCAGCAGCCCAGACAGGCAGCAACCCCAGCATTTT. Amino acid sequence: CASSPDRQQPQHF.

The V call is TRBV13, the J call TRBJ1-1, with 9 bases identical to TRBD1. There are 13 residues in the CDR3. In germline, CDR1 is PRHDT, CDR2 FYEKMQ (reference sequence). V lost 5 bases to trimming and J lost 10 bases; unmatched junction nucleotides: 8. The CDR3 nucleotides are TGTGCCAGCAGCCCCAGGGACAGGGCTGGAGCTTTCTTT. This translates into CASSPRDRAGAFF.

This chain joins TRBV5-6 and TRBJ1-1; perhaps TRBD1 as D (5 bases). The CDR3 totals 14 residues. V gave up 0 bases and J gave up 1 base, with 7 bases separating them. Germline V gives CDR1 SGHDT, CDR2 YYEEEE. The CDR3 DNA follows: TGTGCCAGCAGCTTGGGACAGCCGAACACTGAAGCTTTCTTT. Protein: CASSLGQPNTEAFF.

The chain has TRBV5-6 and TRBJ1-1, with D perhaps TRBD1 (5 bases). V lost 5 bases, J lost 4 bases, and 15 bases lay in between. The CDR3 runs 14 residues. Germline lookup yields CDR1 SGHDT and CDR2 YYEEEE. The CDR3 sequence: CASRYGALGTEAFF. The CDR3 DNA follows: TGTGCCAGCAGATATGGGGCCCTCGGCACTGAAGCTTTCTTT.

The genes are TRBV6-5 and TRBJ2-1; 12 bases are a match to TRBD2. CDR1 and CDR2 from the germline V gene are MNHEY and SVGAGI. J gave up 7 bases and V 6 bases, and 7 bases lay outside the gene matches. This CDR3 is built from 15 residues. CDR3 sequence (DNA): TGTGCCAGCAGGAACCTAGCGGGGGGGCCTAATGAGCAGTTCTTC. Its translation: CASRNLAGGPNEQFF.

The chain carries TRBV7-8 and TRBJ2-7; a weak D match, TRBD1 (6 bases). Germline CDR1 and CDR2: SGHVS and FQNEAQ. V lost 7 bases, J lost 6 bases, and 28 bases lay in between. The CDR3 has 17 amino acids. CDR3 region: CASNVGGGSGGLGEQYF. CDR3 coding DNA: TGTGCCAGCAACGTTGGTGGGGGAAGTGGGGGCCTTGGCGAGCAGTACTTC. Drawing the rest from reference TRBV7-8 and TRBJ2-7, the complete variable domain is GAGVSQSPRYKVAKRGQDVALRCDPISGHVSLFWYQQALGQGPEFLTYFQNEAQLDKSGLPSDRFFAERPEGSVSTLKIQRTQQEDSAVYLCASNVGGGSGGLGEQYFGPGTRLTVT.

Concerning this clone: This same CDR3 is encoded by further DNA sequences in the sample. This chain joins TRBV5-1 and TRBJ1-2, with 10 bases that match TRBD1. CDR3 size: 13 residues. CDR1 and CDR2 from the germline V gene are SGHRS and YFSETQ. J gave up 8 bases and V 3 bases, and 4 bases lay outside the gene matches. The CDR3 DNA is TGCGCCAGCAGCTCGACAGGGGGCGACGGCTACACCTTC. Translated: CASSSTGGDGYTF.

V and J are TRBV6-1 and TRBJ1-6, with 9 positions matching TRBD1. V lost 6 bases and J lost 7; bases outside the gene matches: 7. The CDR3 length is 15 residues. CDR1 is MNHNS, CDR2 SASEGT, per germline. The CDR3 sequence is CASRVTGGANSPLHF. CDR3 DNA: TGTGCCAGCAGAGTTACAGGGGGCGCGAATTCACCCCTCCACTTT.

The chain uses TRBV29-1 and TRBJ2-6, with D hard to call. The germline gives CDR1 SQVTM, CDR2 ANQGSEA. This CDR3 has 12 amino acids. V was pared by 7 bases and J by 4 bases, with 8 bases between. The CDR3 is CSAHMGANVLTF. In DNA form, the CDR3 reads TGCAGCGCCCACATGGGGGCCAACGTCCTGACTTTC.

The chain joins TRBV9 to TRBJ2-7; D remains ambiguous. Trimming removed 0 bases from V and 4 bases from J, with 8 bases in between. The CDR3 loop spans 13 amino acids. From germline, CDR1 is SGDLS and CDR2 YYNGEE. The CDR3 region is CASSVGPTYEQYF. CDR3 DNA sequence: TGTGCCAGCAGCGTAGGGCCGACTTACGAGCAGTACTTC. Complete variable domain (other parts from reference TRBV9 and TRBJ2-7): DSGVTQTPKHLITATGQRVTLRCSPRSGDLSVYWYQQSLDQGLQFLIQYYNGEERAKGNILERFSAQQFPDLHSELNLSSLELGDSALYFCASSVGPTYEQYFGPGTRLTVT.

V and J are TRBV7-6 and TRBJ2-7; TRBD2 matches 7 bases. Germline trimming cut 1 base from V and 1 base from J; bases unmatched to any gene: 4. The CDR3 covers 15 residues. Germline lookup yields CDR1 SGHVS and CDR2 FNYEAQ. CDR3 nucleotide sequence: TGTGCCAGCAGCTTAGGAGCGGGGACTTCCTACGAGCAGTACTTC. The encoded protein is CASSLGAGTSYEQYF.

The gene calls are TRBV7-2 and TRBJ2-3, with D unresolved. The germline V gene encodes CDR1 SGHTA and CDR2 FQGNSA. This CDR3 comprises 14 residues. Trimming stripped 2 bases from V and 1 base from J, with 7 bases between. The CDR3 sequence is CASSLFSGTDTQYF. The CDR3 DNA sequence: TGTGCCAGCAGCTTATTCAGCGGCACAGATACGCAGTATTTT.